Each of the 30 T cell receptor beta chains below was sequenced from the same sample in a study of pediatric ulcerative colitis. TCRdb's table, derived via immunoSEQ multiplex PCR, lists solely in-frame clones and lacks some. The data contain 55,000 to 75,000 clones, approximately 87% of them singletons. Source material: blood. Receptors originate from a boy younger than 18 with severe ulcerative colitis.

CDR3: CASSILGLGASGANVLTF. In DNA form, the CDR3 reads TGTGCCAGCAGTATATTAGGTCTTGGGGCCTCTGGGGCCAACGTCCTGACTTTC. V is TRBV27 and J is TRBJ2-6; D might be TRBD1 (5 bases). The CDR3 is 18 residues long. Germline values: CDR1 MNHEY, CDR2 SMNVEV (reference sequence). The V end was cut by 5 bases, the J end by 0 bases, with 17 bases between.

The CDR3 sequence is CASSVGGSQPDTQYF. For the CDR3, the DNA is TGTGCCAGCAGCGTAGGAGGGAGCCAGCCAGATACGCAGTATTTT. The V call is TRBV9, the J call TRBJ2-3; D is perhaps TRBD2 (5 bases). The CDR3 is 15 amino acids. The V gene lost 0 bases and the J gene lost 4 bases, with 12 bases spanning the gap. Germline CDR1 is SGDLS and CDR2 is YYNGEE.

The J gene is TRBJ1-5, the V gene TRBV23-1; D gene ambiguous. TRBV23-1 is an ORF for which the function is uncertain. The CDR3 is 13 amino acids. The V end was cut by 0 bases, the J end by 4 bases, with 4 bases between. The CDR3 bases are TGCGCCAGCAGTCAATCGAATAATCAGCCCCAGCATTTT. It is translated as CASSQSNNQPQHF.

The V gene is TRBV2, the J gene TRBJ1-1; D perhaps matches TRBD1 (6 bases). In germline, CDR1 is SNHLY, CDR2 FYNNEI. The V and J ends lost 6 bases and 6 bases respectively, with 20 bases between them. This CDR3 is 15 amino acids long. Here the CDR3 reads CASRPLQGEGPEAFF. DNA of the CDR3: TGTGCCAGCAGACCCCTACAGGGAGAGGGGCCTGAAGCTTTCTTT.

The sample holds one count of this clone. This chain joins TRBV7-9 and TRBJ1-1; D gene unclear. CDR1 is SEHNR, CDR2 FQNEAQ, per germline (reference sequence). The germline V and J ends were trimmed by 2 bases and 0 bases, with 7 bases remaining between them. The length of the CDR3 is 14 residues. The DNA of the CDR3 is TGTGCCAGCAGCTTAACAGCCTTGAACACTGAAGCTTTCTTT. This sequence encodes CASSLTALNTEAFF.

The V gene is TRBV11-3, the J gene TRBJ2-1; TRBD2 matches at 13 bases. Germline V CDR1 and CDR2: SGHNT, YENEEA. J lost 12 bases, V lost 5 bases, and 7 bases had no gene match. There are 14 residues in the CDR3. DNA of the CDR3: TGTGCCAGCAGCCGGACTAGCGGGAGTATCGGGCAGTTCTTC. Translation: CASSRTSGSIGQFF.

The chain links TRBV19 to TRBJ2-2, with TRBD1 as a possible D gene (6 bases). The CDR3 covers 17 residues. V was cut by 7 bases and J by 0 bases, with 18 bases left in between. Germline assignment: CDR1 LNHDA and CDR2 SQIVND (reference sequence). In nucleotides, the CDR3 is TGTGCCAGTACTTCCCCCCCCGACAGGCCGAACACCGGGGAGCTGTTTTTT. This gives the protein CASTSPPDRPNTGELFF.

The gene calls are TRBV18 and TRBJ2-7; weak D call: TRBD1 (6 bases). Germline V gives CDR1 KGHSH, CDR2 LQKENI. The CDR3 is 14 residues long. Trimming took off 8 bases at V and 3 bases at J, with 17 bases between the two ends. CDR3 bases: TGTGCCAGCACCCCTAACAGGGATAGCTACGAGCAGTACTTC. Encoded protein: CASTPNRDSYEQYF.

The chain recombines TRBV7-8 with TRBJ2-7; D is possibly TRBD2 (6 bases). Deletions cut 6 bases from V and 2 bases from J, with 14 bases between. CDR1 and CDR2 (germline): SGHVS, FQNEAQ. The CDR3 length is 14 residues. The CDR3 sequence: CASRTGDGAYEQYF. CDR3 DNA sequence: TGTGCCAGCAGGACGGGGGACGGAGCCTACGAGCAGTACTTC. The full variable domain, its missing parts supplied by reference TRBV7-8 and TRBJ2-7, is GAGVSQSPRYKVAKRGQDVALRCDPISGHVSLFWYQQALGQGPEFLTYFQNEAQLDKSGLPSDRFFAERPEGSVSTLKIQRTQQEDSAVYLCASRTGDGAYEQYFGPGTRLTVT.

The CDR3: CSVETPNGGEKLFF. As DNA, the CDR3 is TGCAGCGTTGAAACACCTAACGGGGGGGAAAAACTGTTTTTT. The chain recombines TRBV29-1 with TRBJ1-4; a possible D gene is TRBD1 (5 bases). Germline V gene sequence: CDR1 SQVTM, CDR2 ANQGSEA. V was trimmed by 2 bases and J by 8 bases, leaving 15 bases between them. The CDR3 has 14 residues.

V is TRBV4-1 and J is TRBJ2-3; TRBD2 agrees at 7 bases. V dropped 0 bases and J dropped 2; count of bases not matched to a gene: 11. Germline V gene lookup returns CDR1 MGHRA and CDR2 YSYEKL. This CDR3 is built from 18 residues. The CDR3 nucleotides read TGCGCCAGCAGCCAAGACGGCGGAACCGGGAGGATCACAGATACGCAGTATTTT. Amino acid sequence: CASSQDGGTGRITDTQYF.

The chain carries TRBV21-1 and TRBJ1-5. TRBV21-1 is a listed pseudogene. CDR3 size: 19 residues. CDR3 in amino acids: CASSKELFYGAYSNQPQHF. For the CDR3, the DNA is TGTGCCAGCAGCAAAGAACTCTTTTACGGAGCTTATAGCAATCAGCCCCAGCATTTT.

The genes are TRBV7-2 and TRBJ2-2; D uncertain. The V and J ends lost 5 bases and 5 bases respectively, with 3 bases between them. This CDR3 is built from 11 residues. Germline V gene lookup returns CDR1 SGHTA and CDR2 FQGNSA. CDR3 loop: CASSPTGELFF. DNA of the CDR3: TGTGCCAGCAGCCCAACCGGGGAGCTGTTTTTT.

This chain uses TRBV19 with TRBJ2-1; D is undetermined. The V and J ends lost 7 bases and 4 bases respectively, with 14 bases between them. Per germline, CDR1 LNHDA and CDR2 SQIVND (reference sequence). This CDR3 contains 14 residues. CDR3 in DNA: TGTGCCAGTACCCCTAGGCGCGAGTACAATGAGCAGTTCTTC. Its translation: CASTPRREYNEQFF.

This clone showed up just a few times. The rearrangement joins TRBV5-1 to TRBJ2-5; no firm D call. The V end was cut by 3 bases, the J end by 1 base, with 7 bases between. CDR1 is SGHRS and CDR2 is YFSETQ in the germline V gene. The CDR3 sequence is 13 residues long. The CDR3 sequence: CASSSRGQETQYF. DNA of the CDR3: TGCGCCAGCAGCTCTCGCGGCCAAGAGACCCAGTACTTC.

In DNA, the CDR3 is TGCGCCAGCAGCCAAGGATTTTCGGGGGGCACTGAAGCTTTCTTT. Its translation is CASSQGFSGGTEAFF. V is TRBV4-1 and J is TRBJ1-1; D might be TRBD1 (5 bases). CDR1 and CDR2 (germline): MGHRA, YSYEKL. Trimming removed 1 base at V and 4 bases at J, with 13 bases between. CDR3 size: 15 residues.

The chain links TRBV6-6 to TRBJ1-5, with unresolved D. Germline V gene data show CDR1 as MNHNY and CDR2 as SVGAGI (reference sequence). The V end lost 0 bases, the J end lost 0 bases, and 6 bases lay between the germline ends. The CDR3 totals 15 residues. The CDR3 DNA follows: TGTGCCAGCAGTTACTCAGGGAATAGCAATCAGCCCCAGCATTTT. Its translation: CASSYSGNSNQPQHF.

The CDR3 sequence: CASSSGTSGASVKNIQYF. For the CDR3, the DNA is TGCGCCAGCAGTTCCGGGACTAGCGGGGCTTCGGTCAAAAACATTCAGTACTTC. The chain is built from TRBV10-1 and TRBJ2-4; 13 positions agree with TRBD2. J lost 3 bases, V lost 5 bases, and 10 bases had no gene match. The CDR3 extends over 18 amino acids. Germline V gives CDR1 WNHNN, CDR2 SYGVQD (reference sequence).

This chain joins TRBV19 and TRBJ2-1; 7 positions match TRBD1. V was clipped by 5 bases and J by 0 bases; unmatched bases: 7. The CDR3 covers 16 residues. Germline V gives CDR1 LNHDA, CDR2 SQIVND (reference sequence). DNA for the CDR3: TGTGCCAGTAGTTTCACCGCAGGGGGCTCCTACAATGAGCAGTTCTTC. This gives the protein CASSFTAGGSYNEQFF.

This rearrangement joins TRBV5-8 to TRBJ2-1; a weak D match, TRBD2 (5 bases). The germline CDR1 and CDR2 sequences are SGHTS and YDEGEE. The CDR3 extends over 16 amino acids. V lost 3 bases to trimming and J lost 0 bases, with 13 bases between them. CDR3 amino acids: CASSSGLKSSYNEQFF. For the CDR3, the DNA is TGTGCCAGCAGCTCCGGACTGAAGAGCTCCTACAATGAGCAGTTCTTC. The full variable domain, in which reference TRBV5-8 and TRBJ2-1 provide the parts outside the CDR3, is EAGVTQSPTHLIKTRGQQATLRCSPISGHTSVYWYQQALGLGLQFLLWYDEGEERNRGNFPPRFSGRQFPNYSSELNVNALELEDSALYLCASSSGLKSSYNEQFFGPGTRLTVL.

Here the CDR3 reads CASSNPREATYEQYF. In DNA form, the CDR3 reads TGTGCCAGCAGTAATCCCAGGGAGGCCACCTACGAGCAGTACTTC. The chain joins TRBV25-1 to TRBJ2-7, with D possibly matching TRBD2 (6 bases). CDR1 MGHDK and CDR2 SYGVNS come from the germline V gene. The V end lost 5 bases, the J end lost 2 bases, and 16 bases lay between the germline ends. The CDR3 consists of 15 residues.

The V call is TRBV12-5, the J call TRBJ2-1; D unclear. This CDR3 contains 15 residues. Trimming cost V 7 bases and J 0 bases, with 13 bases left between them. Germline V CDR1 and CDR2: LGHNT, FRNRAP. The CDR3 DNA is TGTGCTAGTGCATCCCCCTTAAGCTCCTACAATGAGCAGTTCTTC. Its protein product is CASASPLSSYNEQFF.

This chain uses TRBV10-3 with TRBJ2-5; D gene ambiguous. Germline V gene sequence: CDR1 ENHRY, CDR2 SYGVKD. Trimming pared 0 bases from V and 2 bases from J, leaving 7 bases between. This CDR3 is built from 14 residues. The DNA of the CDR3 is TGTGCCATCAGTGAGTCTCTGGGGCAAGAGACCCAGTACTTC. Its protein product is CAISESLGQETQYF.

The chain employs TRBV5-4 and TRBJ2-5, with D possibly being TRBD1 or TRBD2 (5 bases each). The germline CDR1 and CDR2 sequences are SGHNT and YYREEE (reference sequence). The CDR3 totals 14 residues. V lost 6 bases and J 5 bases, leaving 17 bases between the germline ends. CDR3 sequence: CASTPGGEQETQYF. CDR3 coding DNA: TGTGCCAGCACCCCTGGGGGAGAGCAGGAGACCCAGTACTTC.

V usage is TRBV5-6 and J usage is TRBJ1-2, with 9 bases aligning to TRBD1. The CDR3 is 15 amino acids. Per the germline V gene, CDR1 is SGHDT and CDR2 is YYEEEE. V dropped 3 bases and J dropped 3; count of bases not matched to a gene: 6. This CDR3 is CASSSTGGGYYGYTF. In DNA, the CDR3 is TGTGCCAGCAGCTCCACAGGGGGCGGATACTATGGCTACACCTTC.

This clone was seen a few times. V is TRBV5-6 and J is TRBJ1-1, with TRBD1 matching over 7 bases. The CDR3 consists of 16 residues. CDR1 and CDR2 (germline): SGHDT, YYEEEE. After removal of 1 base from V and 5 bases from J, the junction contained 11 bases not matched to a gene. The DNA of the CDR3 is TGTGCCAGCAGCTTGAAATTTGGACAGGTTGGGACTGAAGCTTTCTTT. Translated, it gives CASSLKFGQVGTEAFF.

The chain carries TRBV11-2 and TRBJ1-6; D not resolved. Germline V gene data show CDR1 as SGHAT and CDR2 as FQNNGV. CDR3 size: 13 residues. V was trimmed by 5 bases and J by 10 bases, leaving 12 bases between them. The CDR3 DNA follows: TGTGCCAGCAGCCGAGCCCTAAACTCACCCCTCCACTTT. Translated: CASSRALNSPLHF.

The V and J genes are TRBV4-1 and TRBJ2-2; tentatively, D is TRBD1 or TRBD2 (5 bases each). V was trimmed by 0 bases and J by 4 bases, leaving 9 bases between them. Germline CDR1 reads MGHRA; CDR2 reads YSYEKL. The CDR3 contains 15 residues. The CDR3, as DNA: TGCGCCAGCAGCCAAGATGAGGGGAGCACCGGGGAGCTGTTTTTT. This codes for CASSQDEGSTGELFF.

The J gene is TRBJ2-3, the V gene TRBV12-5; D not resolved. The CDR3 has 16 residues. The germline gives CDR1 LGHNT, CDR2 FRNRAP. Trimming removed 8 bases from V and 4 bases from J, with 22 bases in between. The CDR3 loop reads CASQEQDNLGPDTQYF. As DNA, the CDR3 is TGTGCTAGTCAAGAACAAGACAATCTAGGGCCAGATACGCAGTATTTT.

This clone was picked up a small number of times. The chain couples TRBV10-1 to TRBJ2-7; D is uncertain. The V end was cut by 4 bases, the J end by 2 bases, with 9 bases between. This CDR3 comprises 13 residues. Germline lookup yields CDR1 WNHNN and CDR2 SYGVQD (reference sequence). The CDR3 spells CASSGQPTYEQYF. In nucleotides, the CDR3 is TGCGCCAGCAGTGGCCAGCCGACCTACGAGCAGTACTTC.